This T cell receptor (beta chain) was sequenced in a study of T cell responses to AZD1222 COVID-19 vaccine. The data were produced by immunoSEQ multiplex PCR, yet TCRdb's version contains in-frame clones alone and is incomplete. The sample has about 260,000 clones, 80% to 95% seen once. Per the germline V gene, CDR1 is MNHEY and CDR2 is SVGEGT. The CDR3 is 16 amino acids. After removal of 2 bases from V and 4 bases from J, the junction contained 8 bases not matched to a gene. The chain recombines TRBV6-2 or TRBV6-3 with TRBJ2-7; 10 bases are shared with TRBD2. The source was peripheral blood, collected on day 0 of AZD1222 vaccination. The TCR comes from an adult in good health. The CDR3 spells CASSYLPSGSLYEQYF. CDR3 DNA sequence: TGTGCCAGCAGTTACCTCCCTAGCGGGAGTTTATACGAGCAGTACTTC.